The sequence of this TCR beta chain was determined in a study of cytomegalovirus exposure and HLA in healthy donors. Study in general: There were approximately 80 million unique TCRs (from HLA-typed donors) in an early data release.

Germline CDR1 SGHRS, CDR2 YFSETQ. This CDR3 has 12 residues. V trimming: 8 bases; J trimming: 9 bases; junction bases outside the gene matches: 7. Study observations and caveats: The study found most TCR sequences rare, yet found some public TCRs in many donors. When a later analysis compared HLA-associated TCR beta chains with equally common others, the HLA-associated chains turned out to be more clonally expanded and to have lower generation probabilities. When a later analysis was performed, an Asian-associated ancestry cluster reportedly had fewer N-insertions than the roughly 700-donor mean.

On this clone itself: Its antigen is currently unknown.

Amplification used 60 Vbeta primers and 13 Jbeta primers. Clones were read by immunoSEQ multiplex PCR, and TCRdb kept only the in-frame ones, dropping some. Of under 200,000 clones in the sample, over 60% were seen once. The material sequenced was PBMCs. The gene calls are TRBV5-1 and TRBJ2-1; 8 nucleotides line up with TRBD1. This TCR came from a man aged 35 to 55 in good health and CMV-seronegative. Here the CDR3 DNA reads TGCGCCAGTGGGACAGGCCTAGGTGAGCAGTTCTTC. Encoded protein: CASGTGLGEQFF. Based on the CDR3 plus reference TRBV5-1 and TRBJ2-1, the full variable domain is KAGVTQTPRYLIKTRGQQVTLSCSPISGHRSVSWYQQTPGQGLQFLFEYFSETQRNKGNFPGRFSGRQFSNSRSEMNVSTLELGDSALYLCASGTGLGEQFFGPGTRLTVL.